The present entry profiles one T cell receptor (beta chain) with its context. The antigen remains unidentified. CD45RO-negative cells were positively selected for CCR7, leaving out terminally differentiated effector memory CD45RA+ cells. This sample is part of a study of shared clonotypes between healthy human individuals. Study-level points and caveats: All-four-donor shared clonotypes had higher generation probabilities than non-shared clonotypes did.

Only in-frame clones appear in the TCRdb table, and some are missing; sequencing was by immunoSEQ multiplex PCR. The sample contains around 2,000,000 clones, approximately 94% of which appear only once. Looked up from germline, CDR1 is SGDLS and CDR2 is YYNGEE. V was pared by 4 bases and J by 7 bases, with 13 bases between. This CDR3 is built from 13 residues. The sample comprised naive CD8+ T cells sorted from blood. The receptor was derived from a man aged 18 to 30 in good health. The chain uses TRBV9 and TRBJ2-3; unclear D gene. The CDR3 reads CASSLSSQHTQYF. The CDR3, as DNA: TGTGCCAGCAGCTTAAGTTCCCAGCATACGCAGTATTTT.